These T cell receptor beta chains were read from a single sample in a study of human T cells and chemical hapten exposure. TCRdb passed the RACE reads through MiXCR, listing each CDR3 protein once. The table shows about 380,000 distinct CDR3 sequences, with about 4.4% occurring only once. The sequenced sample was whole blood, obtained in connection with sensitization to the hapten diphenylcyclopropenone (DPC). Receptor source: a woman aged 50 to 65 with alopecia areata. Some clones in this sample may be carry-over from other donors' samples. Each CDR3 is given with its conserved first and last residue. Each record gives: V gene, D gene, CDR3 length, clone size, J gene, CDR3 DNA, CDR3 protein. A D gene is named only where the DNA matches it firmly. Size is stated for part of the rows, as once, few or many counts, or as a class when the clone is expanded.

TRBV6-5	-	14	-	TRBJ1-1	TGTGCCAGCAGTTACGAAGGGGGAGGCACTGAAGCTTTCTTT	CASSYEGGGTEAFF
TRBV12-3/TRBV12-4	-	15	-	TRBJ2-7	TGTGCCAGCAGTGCCTTCTCGGGGACCTCCTACGAGCAGTACTTC	CASSAFSGTSYEQYF
TRBV7-2	-	15	-	TRBJ2-3	TGTGCCAGCAGCTGGTTGGCGGGGCCTAGAGATACGCAGTATTTT	CASSWLAGPRDTQYF
TRBV27	TRBD2	14	many	TRBJ2-1	TGTGCCAGCAGTCTGGGGGGGACCTACAATGAGCAGTTCTTC	CASSLGGTYNEQFF
TRBV7-2	-	14	many	TRBJ1-1	TGTGCCAGCAGCTTATTGGGCGACAGTACTGAAGCTTTCTTT	CASSLLGDSTEAFF
TRBV5-6	TRBD1	14	few	TRBJ2-1	TGTGCCAGCAGCTGGACAGGTCGCCAGGGTATGCAGTTCTTC	CASSWTGRQGMQFF
TRBV7-9	-	15	-	TRBJ1-1	TGTGCCAGCAGCCCATCACAGGGTTACTACGCTGAAGCTTTCTTT	CASSPSQGYYAEAFF
TRBV12-3/TRBV12-4	-	12	many	TRBJ2-1	TGTGCCAGCAGTATTACAGGGAATGAGCAGTTCTTC	CASSITGNEQFF
TRBV2	TRBD2	16	many	TRBJ2-4	TGTGCCAGCAGGGGAGTAGCGGGATTAGCCAAAAACATTCAGTACTTC	CASRGVAGLAKNIQYF
TRBV3-1	-	12	-	TRBJ2-1	TGTGCCAGCAGCCACCCCTTAAGTGAGCAGTTCTTC	CASSHPLSEQFF